This entry lists 21 T cell receptor beta chains sequenced from one sample in a study of shared clonotypes between healthy human individuals. Data came from immunoSEQ multiplex PCR; TCRdb stores just in-frame clones and leaves some out. The data show around 2.1 million clones, more than 85% seen once. Naive CD8 cells were CD45RO-negative, positively selected for CCR7, excluding terminally differentiated effector memory CD45RA+ cells. The source material was naive CD8+ T cells from PBMCs. Receptor source: a man between 18 and 29 years old in good health. Some clones in this sample may be carry-over from other donors' samples.

The chain uses TRBV28 and TRBJ1-5; D is undetermined. Per germline, CDR1 MDHEN and CDR2 SYDVKM. The CDR3 loop spans 16 amino acids. Trimming pared 5 bases from V and 0 bases from J, leaving 14 bases between. Here the CDR3 DNA reads TGTGCCAGCAGTATGCCGGGAGCCTATAGCAATCAGCCCCAGCATTTT. Amino acid sequence: CASSMPGAYSNQPQHF.

This chain connects TRBV28 to TRBJ2-2; possible D gene TRBD2, 6 bases. The length of the CDR3 is 14 residues. V was trimmed by 3 bases and J by 4 bases, leaving 9 bases between them. The germline V gene has CDR1 MDHEN and CDR2 SYDVKM. The CDR3 here is CASSFGGSTGELFF. As DNA, the CDR3 is TGTGCCAGCAGTTTCGGGGGTAGCACCGGGGAGCTGTTTTTT.

A single count supports this clone. In nucleotides, the CDR3 is TGTGCCAGCAGTCCCGGACGTTCAGGGAACACTGAAGCTTTCTTT. It translates to CASSPGRSGNTEAFF. The chain links TRBV7-6 to TRBJ1-1, with D uncertain. Germline V lookup: CDR1 SGHVS, CDR2 FNYEAQ. The V and J ends lost 6 bases and 1 base respectively, with 15 bases between them. The CDR3 covers 15 residues.

This clone appeared once. The sample contains more than one DNA sequence encoding this CDR3. The J gene is TRBJ2-7, the V gene TRBV27; 10 positions match TRBD2. Looked up from germline, CDR1 is MNHEY and CDR2 is SMNVEV (reference sequence). V gave up 5 bases and J gave up 4 bases; unmatched junction bases: 5. There are 14 residues in the CDR3. The CDR3 DNA is TGTGCCAGCAGTCCGGGACTAGCGATATACGAGCAGTACTTC. Encoded protein: CASSPGLAIYEQYF.

This chain links TRBV7-9 with TRBJ2-2; TRBD1 or TRBD2 may be the D gene (5 bases each). Deletions cut 4 bases from V and 5 bases from J, with 14 bases between. The CDR3 has 15 residues. The germline V gene has CDR1 SEHNR and CDR2 FQNEAQ (reference sequence). The CDR3 reads CASSSRDPGTGELFF. The CDR3 nucleotides read TGTGCCAGCAGCTCCCGGGACCCTGGAACCGGGGAGCTGTTTTTT.

The chain combines TRBV21-1 with TRBJ2-2; the table's D call of TRBD1 was not tested on the DNA. TRBV21-1 is a pseudogene segment. The CDR3 spans 15 residues. The CDR3 DNA reads as TGTGCCAGCAGCAAAGGGACAGGGAGCACCGGGGAGCTGTTTTTT. Translation: CASSKGTGSTGELFF.

The chain has TRBV7-8 and TRBJ2-7; D perhaps matches TRBD2 (6 bases). Germline V lookup: CDR1 SGHVS, CDR2 FQNEAQ. CDR3 length: 17 residues. V was pared by 2 bases and J by 0 bases, with 17 bases between. The CDR3 DNA reads TGTGCCAGCAGCTTAAACGAGATAGCGGAGACCTCCTACGAGCAGTACTTC. Amino acids: CASSLNEIAETSYEQYF.

The chain is built from TRBV25-1 and TRBJ1-5; D remains unclear. The CDR3 is 14 amino acids. Germline loops: CDR1 MGHDK, CDR2 SYGVNS. The germline V and J ends were trimmed by 1 base and 0 bases, with 4 bases remaining between them. CDR3 residues: CASSELSSNQPQHF. In DNA, the CDR3 is TGTGCCAGCAGTGAATTAAGTAGCAATCAGCCCCAGCATTTT.

The rearrangement links TRBV12-5 to TRBJ2-2, with TRBD1 matching over 7 bases. The germline V gene encodes CDR1 LGHNT and CDR2 FRNRAP. V lost 1 base and J lost 1; bases outside the gene matches: 3. The CDR3 loop spans 16 amino acids. CDR3 coding DNA: TGTGCTAGTGGTTTGGACACAGGGGAGAACACCGGGGAGCTGTTTTTT. Encoded protein: CASGLDTGENTGELFF.

The chain couples TRBV28 to TRBJ2-2; 10 nucleotides line up with TRBD1. Unmatched junction bases numbered 5, after V lost 6 bases and J lost 7 bases. Germline values: CDR1 MDHEN, CDR2 SYDVKM. CDR3 length equals 14 residues. As DNA, the CDR3 is TGTGCCAGCAGGCTGGACAGGGGGATCGGGGAGCTGTTTTTT. It specifies CASRLDRGIGELFF.

The chain links TRBV4-3 to TRBJ2-5; no firm D call. This CDR3 contains 15 residues. The germline V gene has CDR1 LGHNA and CDR2 YSLEER. Trimming took off 0 bases at V and 1 base at J, with 9 bases between the two ends. The DNA of the CDR3 is TGCGCCAGCAGCCAAGATAGTCGCGCCCAAGAGACCCAGTACTTC. Protein sequence: CASSQDSRAQETQYF.

The chain combines TRBV7-9 with TRBJ2-3, with TRBD2 matching over 10 bases. Germline V lookup: CDR1 SEHNR, CDR2 FQNEAQ (reference sequence). V shed 2 bases and J 1 base; nucleotides not matched to a gene: 3. This CDR3 is built from 16 residues. CDR3 protein: CASSLMSGGGTDTQYF. As DNA, the CDR3 is TGTGCCAGCAGCTTAATGAGCGGGGGGGGCACAGATACGCAGTATTTT.

This rearrangement joins TRBV5-6 to TRBJ2-7, with 7 bases lining up with TRBD2. Germline loops: CDR1 SGHDT, CDR2 YYEEEE. V was clipped by 0 bases and J by 2 bases; unmatched bases: 2. The CDR3 loop spans 14 amino acids. In nucleotides, the CDR3 is TGTGCCAGCAGCTTGGTTGGGACTACCTACGAGCAGTACTTC. As protein: CASSLVGTTYEQYF. The full variable domain, with the rest looked up from reference TRBV5-6 and TRBJ2-7, is DAGVTQSPTHLIKTRGQQVTLRCSPKSGHDTVSWYQQALGQGPQFIFQYYEEEERQRGNFPDRFSGHQFPNYSSELNVNALLLGDSALYLCASSLVGTTYEQYFGPGTRLTVT.

This chain connects TRBV4-1 to TRBJ1-5, with TRBD1 matching over 7 bases. V lost 1 base, J lost 6 bases, and 6 bases stayed unmatched. The CDR3 sequence is 15 residues long. Germline V gene lookup returns CDR1 MGHRA and CDR2 YSYEKL. For the CDR3, the DNA is TGCGCCAGCAGCCAAGTGGGCGACAGGGCTCAGCCCCAGCATTTT. Its translation is CASSQVGDRAQPQHF.

The chain uses TRBV15 and TRBJ1-2; 8 nucleotides agree with TRBD1. The V gene end was trimmed by 7 bases and the J gene end by 2 bases; junction bases not matched to a gene: 9. Per germline, CDR1 LNHNV and CDR2 YYDKDF (reference sequence). The CDR3 is 15 residues long. This CDR3 reads CATTAGGGSNYGYTF. DNA for the CDR3: TGTGCCACCACGGCAGGGGGCGGTTCGAACTATGGCTACACCTTC.

This clone has a single count. The CDR3: CASSLAPGGLAKNIQYF. CDR3 in DNA: TGTGCCAGCAGCTTAGCCCCCGGAGGGTTAGCCAAAAACATTCAGTACTTC. V and J are TRBV11-2 and TRBJ2-4; D might be TRBD2 (6 bases). The CDR3 runs 17 residues. CDR1 is SGHAT, CDR2 FQNNGV, per germline. V was pared by 1 base and J by 0 bases, with 13 bases between.

This clone was observed once. Other nucleotide sequences from this sample produce the same CDR3. The chain recombines TRBV5-6 with TRBJ2-3; the D is unclear. The V gene lost 5 bases and the J gene lost 5 bases, with 6 bases spanning the gap. Germline CDR1 SGHDT, CDR2 YYEEEE. This CDR3 is 11 amino acids long. The CDR3 loop is CASSLLDTQYF. As DNA, the CDR3 is TGTGCCAGCAGTCTTCTAGATACGCAGTATTTT.

The chain uses TRBV9 and TRBJ2-1; D is undetermined. This CDR3 is 13 amino acids long. The germline V gene has CDR1 SGDLS and CDR2 YYNGEE. Between the trimmed V and J ends, which lost 0 bases and 6 bases, there was a span of 7 bases. The CDR3 DNA follows: TGTGCCAGCAGCGTAGCCTCGCCCAATGAGCAGTTCTTC. This encodes CASSVASPNEQFF.

The J gene is TRBJ2-7, the V gene TRBV5-1; 13 nucleotides line up with TRBD2. Per the germline V gene, CDR1 is SGHRS and CDR2 is YFSETQ. With V trimmed by 2 bases and J by 1 base, 3 bases remained unmatched. The CDR3 is 16 amino acids. The CDR3, as DNA: TGCGCCAGCAGCTTCGCGACTAGCGGGAGGTCCTACGAGCAGTACTTC. As protein: CASSFATSGRSYEQYF.

This clone was detected once. The V call is TRBV7-9, the J call TRBJ2-4, with D perhaps given as TRBD1 or TRBD2 (5 bases each). The CDR3 runs 15 residues. Between the trimmed V and J ends, which lost 4 bases and 2 bases, there was a span of 12 bases. Germline lookup yields CDR1 SEHNR and CDR2 FQNEAQ (reference sequence). The CDR3 reads CASSWTQGPKNIQYF. The CDR3, as DNA: TGTGCCAGCAGCTGGACTCAGGGACCCAAAAACATTCAGTACTTC.

Notes on this clone: The sample holds other DNA sequences that translate to the same CDR3. The chain is built from TRBV27 and TRBJ2-5; perhaps TRBD2 as D (7 bases). Germline loops: CDR1 MNHEY, CDR2 SMNVEV (reference sequence). This CDR3 is 14 amino acids long. The V and J ends lost 2 bases and 5 bases respectively, with 12 bases between them. CDR3: CASSLARGGETQYF. Here the CDR3 DNA reads TGTGCCAGCAGTTTAGCAAGGGGGGGCGAGACCCAGTACTTC.